This TCR beta chain was captured in a study of prognosis after radiotherapy for stage I lung cancer. General study findings and limits: Reduced Shannon entropy following stereotactic body radiation therapy was recorded in patients who developed distant metastases.

This clonotype is judged medium-sized. Its cognate antigen is unknown. Template was genomic DNA; TCR beta CDR3 amplified in two multiplex PCR rounds. Individual primers that were specific to each TRBV and TRBJ gene served in first-round PCR. TCRdb ran MiXCR on the multiplex PCR reads and lists one entry per CDR3 protein. This table has roughly 15,000 distinct CDR3 sequences, roughly 45% appearing once. The input for sequencing was PBMCs, taken before or after stereotactic body radiation therapy (not recorded which). The receptor was derived from a donor aged 50 or older with non-small cell lung cancer.

The CDR3 sequence: CATFRVDKGDGYTF. The CDR3 nucleotides are TGTGCCACCTTCCGGGTAGATAAGGGTGACGGCTACACCTTC. The genes are TRBV6-2 or TRBV6-3 and TRBJ1-2, with D uncertain. The CDR3 runs to 14 residues. Germline assignment: CDR1 MNHEY and CDR2 SVGEGT. V was cut by 10 bases and J by 8 bases, with 23 bases left in between.